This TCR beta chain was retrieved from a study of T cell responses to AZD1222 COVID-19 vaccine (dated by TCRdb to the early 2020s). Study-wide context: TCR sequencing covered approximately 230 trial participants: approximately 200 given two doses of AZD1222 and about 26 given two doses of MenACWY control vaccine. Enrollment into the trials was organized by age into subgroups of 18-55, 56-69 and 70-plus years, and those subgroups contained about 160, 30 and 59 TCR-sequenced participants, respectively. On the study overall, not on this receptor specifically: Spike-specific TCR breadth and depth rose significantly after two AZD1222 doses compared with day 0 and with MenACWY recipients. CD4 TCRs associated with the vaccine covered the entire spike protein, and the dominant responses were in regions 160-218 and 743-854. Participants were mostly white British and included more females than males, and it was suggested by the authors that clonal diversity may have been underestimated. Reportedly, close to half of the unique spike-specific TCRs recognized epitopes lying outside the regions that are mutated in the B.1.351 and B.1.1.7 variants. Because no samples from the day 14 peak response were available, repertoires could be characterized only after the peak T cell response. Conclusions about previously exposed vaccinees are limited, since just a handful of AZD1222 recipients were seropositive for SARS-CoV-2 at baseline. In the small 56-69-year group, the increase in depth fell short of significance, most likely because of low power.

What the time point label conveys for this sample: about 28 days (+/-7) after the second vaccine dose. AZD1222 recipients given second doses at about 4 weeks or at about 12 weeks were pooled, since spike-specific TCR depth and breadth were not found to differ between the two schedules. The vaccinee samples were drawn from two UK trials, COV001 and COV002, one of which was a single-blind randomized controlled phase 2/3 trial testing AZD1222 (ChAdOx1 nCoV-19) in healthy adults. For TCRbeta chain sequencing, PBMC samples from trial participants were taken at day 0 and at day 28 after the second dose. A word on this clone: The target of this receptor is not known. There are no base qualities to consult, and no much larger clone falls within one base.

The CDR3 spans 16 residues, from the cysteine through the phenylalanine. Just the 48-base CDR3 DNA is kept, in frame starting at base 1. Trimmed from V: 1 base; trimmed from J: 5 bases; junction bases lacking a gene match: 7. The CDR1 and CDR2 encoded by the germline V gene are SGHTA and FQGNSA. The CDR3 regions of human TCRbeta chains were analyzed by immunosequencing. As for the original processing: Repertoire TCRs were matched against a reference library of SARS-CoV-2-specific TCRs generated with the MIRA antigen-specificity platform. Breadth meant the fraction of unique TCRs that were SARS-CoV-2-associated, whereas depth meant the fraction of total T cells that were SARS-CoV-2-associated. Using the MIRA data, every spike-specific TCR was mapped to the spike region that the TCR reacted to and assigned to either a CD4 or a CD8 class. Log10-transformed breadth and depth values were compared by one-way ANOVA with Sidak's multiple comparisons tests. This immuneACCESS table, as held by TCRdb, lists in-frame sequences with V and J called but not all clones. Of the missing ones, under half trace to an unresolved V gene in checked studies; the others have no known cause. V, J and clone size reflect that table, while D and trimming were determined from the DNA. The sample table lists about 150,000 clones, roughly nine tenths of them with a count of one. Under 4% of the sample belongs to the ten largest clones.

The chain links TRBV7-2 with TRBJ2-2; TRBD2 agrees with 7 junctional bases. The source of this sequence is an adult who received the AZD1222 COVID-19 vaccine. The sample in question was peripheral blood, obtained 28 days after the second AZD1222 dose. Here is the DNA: TGTGCCAGCAGCTTAGAGGCGGGAGAGGTGACCGGGGAGCTGTTTTTT. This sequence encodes CASSLEAGEVTGELFF.